This entry lists 29 T cell receptor beta chains sequenced from one sample in a study. TCRdb passed the RT-PCR reads through MiXCR, listing each CDR3 protein once. The table lists about 4,200 distinct CDR3 sequences, 30% to 40% of them singletons. The sequenced sample was memory CD4+ T cells from salivary gland. The receptors derive from a female donor with primary Sjogren's syndrome.

The chain carries TRBV7-2 and TRBJ2-7; 8 bases line up with TRBD1. This CDR3 spans 14 amino acids. V shed 6 bases, J shed 3 bases, and the junction held 7 bases outside the gene matches. CDR1 and CDR2 (germline): SGHTA, FQGNSA. In DNA form, the CDR3 reads TGTGCCAGCAGGGAACAGGGGGGTGACTACGAGCAGTACTTC. This translates into CASREQGGDYEQYF.

This clonotype is categorized as medium-sized. The V gene is TRBV6-2 or TRBV6-3, the J gene TRBJ1-2; the D is unclear. The V and J ends lost 5 bases and 2 bases respectively, with 6 bases between them. The CDR3 runs 12 residues. Germline V lookup: CDR1 MNHEY, CDR2 SVGEGT. The CDR3 spells CASSKVNYGYTF. The CDR3 DNA reads as TGTGCCAGCAGTAAAGTGAACTATGGCTACACCTTC.

The CDR3 spells CASREQGGTADTQYF. For the CDR3, the DNA is TGTGCCAGCAGGGAACAGGGGGGCACGGCAGATACGCAGTATTTT. The rearrangement uses TRBV11-2 and TRBJ2-3; 8 nucleotides align to TRBD1. The CDR3 runs 15 residues. The germline V gene has CDR1 SGHAT and CDR2 FQNNGV. After removal of 6 bases from V and 4 bases from J, the junction contained 9 bases not matched to a gene.

In its sample, this clonotype is medium-sized (0.01 to 0.1%). The V gene is TRBV20-1, the J gene TRBJ2-6, with D unresolved. The CDR3 loop spans 15 amino acids. CDR1 and CDR2 from the germline V gene are DFQATT and SNEGSKA (reference sequence). Trimming removed 1 base from V and 4 bases from J, with 11 bases in between. The CDR3 bases are TGCAGTGCTAGAGCATCGGAGTCCGGGGCCAACGTCCTGACTTTC. Its translation: CSARASESGANVLTF.

This clonotype is labeled medium-sized (0.01 to 0.1%). The gene calls are TRBV20-1 and TRBJ2-1, with 15 bases matching TRBD2. The ends lost 1 base at V and 7 bases at J; junction bases unmatched: 8. The CDR3 is made up of 17 amino acids. Germline CDR1 is DFQATT and CDR2 is SNEGSKA (reference sequence). CDR3 sequence: CSARGRTSGRANNEQFF. For the CDR3, the DNA is TGCAGTGCTAGAGGGCGGACTAGCGGGAGGGCCAATAATGAGCAGTTCTTC.

This rearrangement joins TRBV5-1 to TRBJ2-7; D is perhaps TRBD2 (6 bases). The germline CDR1 and CDR2 sequences are SGHRS and YFSETQ. CDR3 size: 15 residues. Between the trimmed V and J ends, which lost 4 bases and 0 bases, there was a span of 14 bases. The CDR3 protein is CASSIAVSSSYEQYV. The DNA of the CDR3 is TGCGCCAGCAGCATAGCGGTTTCAAGCTCCTACGAGCAGTACGTC.

In its sample, this clonotype is medium-sized. The chain has TRBV11-1 and TRBJ2-1; 8 bases align to TRBD2. Per the germline V gene, CDR1 is SGHAT and CDR2 is FQDESV (reference sequence). The ends lost 3 bases at V and 5 bases at J; junction bases unmatched: 3. The CDR3 spans 14 residues. CDR3 sequence: CASSLAGGHNEQFF. In nucleotides, the CDR3 is TGTGCCAGCAGCTTGGCGGGGGGCCACAATGAGCAGTTCTTC.

By sample share, this clonotype is medium-sized. This chain joins TRBV7-9 and TRBJ2-7; 10 nucleotides match TRBD1. V dropped 2 bases and J dropped 9; count of bases not matched to a gene: 7. Looked up from germline, CDR1 is SEHNR and CDR2 is FQNEAQ (reference sequence). The CDR3 has 14 residues. The chain's CDR3 is CASSLSLTGGVQYV. The CDR3 DNA reads TGTGCCAGCAGCTTATCCCTGACAGGGGGCGTGCAGTACGTC.

The genes are TRBV14 and TRBJ2-3, with D perhaps TRBD1 (5 bases). The germline CDR1 and CDR2 sequences are SGHDN and FVKESK. The CDR3 has 16 residues. The V and J ends lost 5 bases and 1 base respectively, with 16 bases between them. This chain's CDR3 is CASSLRQPSGTDTQYF. The CDR3 DNA reads TGTGCCAGCAGCTTACGACAGCCATCAGGCACAGATACGCAGTATTTT.

The V gene is TRBV24-1, the J gene TRBJ2-1, with D perhaps TRBD1 (6 bases). V was cut by 3 bases and J by 9 bases, with 29 bases left in between. The CDR3 extends over 19 amino acids. Germline CDR1 KGHDR, CDR2 SFDVKD. The CDR3 is CATSDASTNFPAGGSEQFF. The CDR3 DNA reads as TGTGCCACCAGTGATGCCAGTACTAACTTCCCGGCTGGGGGCAGTGAGCAGTTCTTC.

This clonotype is medium-sized by share. The chain is built from TRBV20-1 and TRBJ2-1; TRBD2 agrees at 16 bases. The CDR3 covers 16 residues. CDR1 is DFQATT, CDR2 SNEGSKA, per germline (reference sequence). The V and J ends lost 7 bases and 4 bases, in that order; junction bases with no gene match: 7. The CDR3 DNA follows: TGCAGTGTTCTTCCGGGACTAGCGGGAGGGTACAATGAGCAGTTCTTC. Its translation: CSVLPGLAGGYNEQFF.

This clonotype was seen at least ten times. This chain links TRBV25-1 with TRBJ1-2; D possibly corresponds to TRBD1 (5 bases). The V gene's germline CDR1 is MGHDK and CDR2 SYGVNS. The CDR3 runs to 13 residues. V gave up 6 bases and J gave up 2 bases, with 10 bases separating them. This CDR3 reads CASSLGENYGYTF. CDR3 nucleotides: TGTGCCAGCAGCCTAGGGGAGAACTATGGCTACACCTTC.

This chain uses TRBV4-2 with TRBJ2-7, with D perhaps given as TRBD1 or TRBD2 (7 bases each). This CDR3 is built from 16 residues. V was cut by 1 base and J by 4 bases, with 17 bases left in between. Germline V gene sequence: CDR1 LGHNA, CDR2 YNFKEQ. Written as DNA, the CDR3 is TGTGCCAGCAGCCAAGCCCTGGGGAGGGGGCGATACGAGCAGTACGTC. Its protein product is CASSQALGRGRYEQYV.

This clonotype is labeled medium-sized. The rearrangement joins TRBV7-9 to TRBJ1-1, with a tentative D call TRBD1 (6 bases). The CDR3 has 16 amino acids. Germline V gene lookup returns CDR1 SEHNR and CDR2 FQNEAQ (reference sequence). Trimming took 0 bases from V and 0 from J, leaving 11 bases between them. The CDR3 loop reads CASSLAPGGLNTEAFF. Here the CDR3 DNA reads TGTGCCAGCAGCTTAGCGCCCGGGGGCCTGAACACTGAAGCTTTCTTT.

This clonotype is judged medium-sized (0.01 to 0.1%). The rearrangement joins TRBV5-1 to TRBJ2-1; D gene ambiguous. CDR3 length equals 12 residues. CDR1 is SGHRS and CDR2 is YFSETQ in the germline V gene. V lost 4 bases and J 8 bases, leaving 10 bases between the germline ends. CDR3 residues: CASSPGPDEQFF. CDR3 in DNA: TGCGCCAGCAGCCCTGGACCTGATGAGCAGTTCTTC.

This clonotype came up many times. This sequence joins TRBV18 and TRBJ2-1; TRBD2 aligns across 7 bases. V trimming: 6 bases; J trimming: 3 bases; junction bases outside the gene matches: 8. This CDR3 has 15 residues. Germline V gene data show CDR1 as KGHSH and CDR2 as LQKENI. DNA of the CDR3: TGTGCCAGCTCCCAGACCAGCGGGGACTACAATGAGCAGTTCTTC. Translated: CASSQTSGDYNEQFF.

V gene TRBV7-2 combines with J gene TRBJ2-3; 8 bases are a match to TRBD1. CDR3 length: 13 amino acids. Germline assignment: CDR1 SGHTA and CDR2 FQGNSA. The ends lost 6 bases at V and 5 bases at J; junction bases unmatched: 4. The CDR3 loop reads CASREQGGDTQYF. The CDR3 bases are TGTGCCAGCAGGGAACAGGGGGGAGATACGCAGTATTTT.

The J gene is TRBJ2-1, the V gene TRBV20-1, with 12 bases identical to TRBD2. CDR1 DFQATT and CDR2 SNEGSKA come from the germline V gene (reference sequence). The CDR3 is 15 amino acids. The V gene end was trimmed by 1 base and the J gene end by 10 bases; junction bases not matched to a gene: 8. This chain's CDR3 is CSARGSTSGSGEQFF. CDR3 in DNA: TGCAGTGCTAGAGGCTCGACTAGCGGGAGTGGCGAGCAGTTCTTC.

This chain joins TRBV6-4 and TRBJ2-1, with 11 bases identical to TRBD2. CDR3 length: 15 residues. The V segment lost 4 bases and the J segment 8 bases; nucleotides outside the gene matches: 7. Germline V gene data show CDR1 as MRHNA and CDR2 as SNTAGT. The CDR3 here is CASSATSGGGDEQFF. CDR3 coding DNA: TGTGCCAGCAGTGCAACTAGCGGGGGCGGGGATGAGCAGTTCTTC.

Only one count was recorded for this clonotype. The genes are TRBV5-5 and TRBJ2-1; D is perhaps TRBD2 (5 bases). CDR3 length: 15 residues. Trimming stripped 3 bases from V and 3 bases from J, with 13 bases between. Germline CDR1 is SGHKS and CDR2 is YYEKEE (reference sequence). CDR3 protein: CASSYSAGDYNEQFF. In DNA, the CDR3 is TGTGCCAGCAGCTACTCGGCGGGTGACTACAATGAGCAGTTCTTC.

The chain uses TRBV6-2 or TRBV6-3 and TRBJ2-7; 11 positions agree with TRBD2. Germline CDR1 reads MNHEY; CDR2 reads SVGEGT. V was pared by 6 bases and J by 7 bases, with 17 bases of the junction left unmatched. This CDR3 spans 17 amino acids. The chain's CDR3 is CASSSGLAGSSYNEQYV. The DNA of the CDR3 is TGTGCCAGCAGCTCCGGACTAGCGGGTAGCTCCTACAATGAGCAGTACGTC.

Within the sample, this clonotype is medium-sized. The chain combines TRBV29-1 with TRBJ2-6; D is ambiguous. Germline V gives CDR1 SQVTM, CDR2 ANQGSEA. With 8 bases removed from V and 0 bases from J, the gap between germline ends came to 8 bases. There are 13 residues in the CDR3. Here the CDR3 DNA reads TGCAGCATTCGTATCTCTGGGGCCAACGTCCTGACTTTC. It encodes CSIRISGANVLTF.

By sample share, this clonotype is medium-sized. The rearrangement joins TRBV6-4 to TRBJ2-3; either TRBD1 or TRBD2 may fit D (6 bases each). Trimming took 3 bases from V and 2 from J, leaving 24 bases between them. Germline assignment: CDR1 MRHNA and CDR2 SNTAGT. The CDR3 is made up of 19 amino acids. The CDR3 sequence: CASSEIRGGHGSNTDTQYF. The CDR3, as DNA: TGTGCCAGCAGTGAAATCCGTGGGGGGCACGGATCGAACACAGATACGCAGTATTTT.

In this sample, this clonotype turned up many times. The chain couples TRBV28 to TRBJ1-1; unclear D gene. The V gene's germline CDR1 is MDHEN and CDR2 SYDVKM. Trimming cost V 8 bases and J 4 bases, with 11 bases left between them. This CDR3 is 12 amino acids long. Written as DNA, the CDR3 is TGTGCCAGCGGTGTCTGGGCCACTGAAGCTTTCTTT. Encoded protein: CASGVWATEAFF.

J is TRBJ2-7 and V is TRBV20-1; no clear D. The CDR3 loop spans 14 amino acids. Trimming removed 6 bases at V and 4 bases at J, with 19 bases between. Germline-derived CDR1 and CDR2 are DFQATT and SNEGSKA (reference sequence). CDR3 coding DNA: TGCAGTGCCGGGTCCGGTCTTGGCAGTTACGAGCAGTACTTC. Translation gives CSAGSGLGSYEQYF.

In this sample, this clonotype turned up many times. The chain uses TRBV9 and TRBJ1-2; 11 bases fit TRBD1. CDR1 SGDLS and CDR2 YYNGEE come from the germline V gene. With V trimmed by 3 bases and J by 4 bases, 8 bases remained unmatched. The CDR3 covers 16 residues. CDR3 residues: CASSGSGDRGFYGYTF. The CDR3 DNA sequence: TGTGCCAGCAGCGGGTCCGGGGACAGGGGGTTCTATGGCTACACCTTC.

Details on this clonotype: One end of the junction is discordant with germline, which a read error may explain. The V gene is TRBV29-1, the J gene TRBJ2-5; tentatively, D is TRBD1 or TRBD2 (5 bases each). Germline loops: CDR1 SQVTM, CDR2 ANQGSEA. The CDR3 loop spans 12 amino acids. The CDR3 DNA reads as TGCAGAGTCGTTTCGTATGGGCTCTTGGGGGACTTC. Translating it yields CRVVSYGLLGDF.

The V call is TRBV5-1, the J call TRBJ1-2, with a possible D match to TRBD1 (5 bases). The CDR3 has 14 amino acids. The V gene's germline CDR1 is SGHRS and CDR2 YFSETQ. V was trimmed by 1 base and J by 5 bases, leaving 12 bases between them. The CDR3 loop reads CASSLNAGDYGYTF. The CDR3 DNA reads TGCGCCAGCAGCTTGAATGCGGGGGATTATGGCTACACCTTC.

This chain uses TRBV29-1 with TRBJ2-4; D call uncertain. The CDR3 length is 11 residues. Germline CDR1 reads SQVTM; CDR2 reads ANQGSEA. V lost 7 bases to trimming and J lost 8 bases, with 12 bases between them. The CDR3 region is CSALGGDIQYF. The CDR3 coding sequence is TGCAGCGCGCTGGGTGGAGACATTCAGTACTTC.